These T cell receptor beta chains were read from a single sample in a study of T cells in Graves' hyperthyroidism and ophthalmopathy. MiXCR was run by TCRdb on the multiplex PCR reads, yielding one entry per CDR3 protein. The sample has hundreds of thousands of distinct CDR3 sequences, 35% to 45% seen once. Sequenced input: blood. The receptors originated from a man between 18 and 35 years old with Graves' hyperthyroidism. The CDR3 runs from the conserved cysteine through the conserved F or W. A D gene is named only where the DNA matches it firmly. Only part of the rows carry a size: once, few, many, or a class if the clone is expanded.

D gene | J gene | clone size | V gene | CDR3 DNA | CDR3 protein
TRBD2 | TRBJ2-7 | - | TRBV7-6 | TGTGCCAGCAGTTATCGGGAGGGGTACGAGCAGTACTTC | CASSYREGYEQYF
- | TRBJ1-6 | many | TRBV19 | TGTGCCAGTAGTGTAGACTCCCGGAGGGGGCCCCTCCACTTT | CASSVDSRRGPLHF
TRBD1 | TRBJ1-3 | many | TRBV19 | TGTGCCACCACCGACAGGGGCGGCGGAAACACCATATATTTT | CATTDRGGGNTIYF
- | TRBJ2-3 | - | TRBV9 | TGTGCCAGCAGCGTAGACCAGGGCGGGGATACGCAGTATTTT | CASSVDQGGDTQYF
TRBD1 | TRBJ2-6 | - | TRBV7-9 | TGTGCCAGCAGCCCAGGGGGTCTGACTTTC | CASSPGGLTF
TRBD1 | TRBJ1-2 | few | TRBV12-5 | TGTGCTAGTGGCCCGGACAGGGGGCGCGGGACCTTC | CASGPDRGRGTF
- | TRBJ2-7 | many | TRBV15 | TGTGCCACCAGCAGTACACAAGGTCTCGAGCAGTACTTC | CATSSTQGLEQYF
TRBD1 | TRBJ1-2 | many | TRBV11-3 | TGTGCCAGCAGATCACAGGGGGAATATGGCTACACCTTC | CASRSQGEYGYTF
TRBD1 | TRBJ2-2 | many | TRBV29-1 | TGCAGCGTTGCAACCGGGACAGGGAACACCGGGGAGCTGTTTTTT | CSVATGTGNTGELFF
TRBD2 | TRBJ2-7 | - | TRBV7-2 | TGTGCTAGTGTCCCCAGCGGGAGAGACTACGAGCAGTACTTC | CASVPSGRDYEQYF
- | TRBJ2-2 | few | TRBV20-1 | TGCAGTGCTCGGACCCTGGGGACCGGGGAGCTGTTTTTT | CSARTLGTGELFF
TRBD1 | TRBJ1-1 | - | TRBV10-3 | TGTGCCATCAGCCCCCGGGACAGGATGAACACTGAAGCTTTCTTT | CAISPRDRMNTEAFF
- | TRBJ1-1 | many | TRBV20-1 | TGCAGTGCCCTACTTTGGGGTGAAGCTTTCTTT | CSALLWGEAFF
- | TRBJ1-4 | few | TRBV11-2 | TGTGCCAGCAGCTTAGGGTTCGCAACTAATGAAAAACTGTTTTTT | CASSLGFATNEKLFF
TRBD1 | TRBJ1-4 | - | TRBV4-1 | TGCGCCAGCAGCCAGGACAGGGGGCGAGGAGAAAAACTGTTTTTT | CASSQDRGRGEKLFF
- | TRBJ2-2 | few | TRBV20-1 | TGCAGTGCTAGAGATTCCCGGGGGACCGGGGAGCTGTTTTTT | CSARDSRGTGELFF